This TCR beta chain derives from a study of OX40 agonist ivuxolimab in advanced cancers. Background on the study: The study treated patients with ivuxolimab, an agonistic anti-OX40 (CD134) antibody. Ivuxolimab, which patients received intravenously every 2 weeks, was dosed at 0.01 to 10 mg/kg.

The V segment lost 6 bases and the J segment 8 bases; nucleotides outside the gene matches: 13. This CDR3 has 15 amino acids. Germline-derived CDR1 and CDR2 are SNHLY and FYNNEI. Regarding the study as a whole: Among the lowest peripheral clonal expansion occurred in 0.1-3.0 mg/kg partial responders.

Clones were read by immunoSEQ multiplex PCR, and TCRdb kept only the in-frame ones, dropping some. The sample lists some 77,000 clones; 75% to 90% were seen once. This clone was recorded a few times. The antigen remains unidentified. This chain connects TRBV2 to TRBJ1-5; 7 bases agree with TRBD1. The sequence was obtained from an adult with an advanced solid tumor such as melanoma, head and neck, liver or kidney cancer. The material was CD4+ or CD8+ T cells sorted from blood, obtained in a trial of the OX40 agonist ivuxolimab. CDR3 in amino acids: CASSERTHTGEPQHF. In DNA form, the CDR3 reads TGTGCCAGCAGCGAACGGACCCACACAGGGGAGCCCCAGCATTTT.